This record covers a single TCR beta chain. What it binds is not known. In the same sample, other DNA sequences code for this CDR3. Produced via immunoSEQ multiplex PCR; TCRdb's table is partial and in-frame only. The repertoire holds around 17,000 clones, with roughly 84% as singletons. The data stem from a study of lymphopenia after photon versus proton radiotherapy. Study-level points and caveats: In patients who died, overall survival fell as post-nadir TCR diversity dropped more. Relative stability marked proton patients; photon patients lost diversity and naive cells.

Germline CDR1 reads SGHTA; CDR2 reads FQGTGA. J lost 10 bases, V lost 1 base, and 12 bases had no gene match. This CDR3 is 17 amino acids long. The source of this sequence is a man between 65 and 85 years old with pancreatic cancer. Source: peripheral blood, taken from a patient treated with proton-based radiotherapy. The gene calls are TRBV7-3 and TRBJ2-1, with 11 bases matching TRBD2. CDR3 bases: TGTGCCAGCAGCTTAAATCCCCAGGGACTAGCGGCCGGCGAGCAGTTCTTC. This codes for CASSLNPQGLAAGEQFF. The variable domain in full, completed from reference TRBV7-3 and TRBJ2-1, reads GAGVSQTPSNKVTEKGKYVELRCDPISGHTALYWYRQSLGQGPEFLIYFQGTGAADDSGLPNDRFFAVRPEGSVSTLKIQRTERGDSAVYLCASSLNPQGLAAGEQFFGPGTRLTVL.